The text below deals with one T cell receptor beta chain. A few counts support this clonotype. The antigen it binds to is not known. The input lacks base qualities; no much larger clone sits a single base away. Sequences LGHDT (CDR1) and YNNKEL (CDR2) are obtained from the germline V gene (reference sequence). There are 18 amino acids in the CDR3, from cysteine to phenylalanine inclusive. Only the CDR3 part of the read is kept: 54 bases, read in frame from the first base. Ends trimmed: V by 2 bases, J by 12 bases; bases unmatched to a gene: 18. Receptor amplification or capture employed 5' RACE. The sequencer listed for this sample is NextSeq 500. To correct for sequencing error and PCR bias, the TCR library protocol tagged individual cDNA molecules with unique molecular identifiers. TCR alpha and beta chains were both sequenced, and the abundances of alpha and beta sequences in each sample were closely correlated with each other. On the authors' methods: V gene, J gene and CDR3 annotation of TCR sequences was performed with Decombinator V4. Expanded TCRs were defined as changing significantly between any two time points under a Poisson model with p below 0.0001. TCR abundances were normalised to the total number of TCRs sequenced in each sample and reported as counts per million. MAIT TCRs were defined by TRAV1-2 paired with TRAJ12, TRAJ20 or TRAJ33, and iNKT TCRs by TRAV10 paired with TRAJ18. VDJdb, accessed 1 November 2021, was searched for CMV, EBV and SARS-CoV-2 annotated TCRs, with TCRs annotated for multiple antigens excluded. The raw public data were reprocessed by TCRdb itself: fastp quality trimming at Q25, MiXCR clonotype calling, in-frame beta chains only. Every CDR3 protein is listed once, alongside the most common genes and DNA of its rows. In this record, the V and J calls reflect TCRdb's handling and not the investigators' own analysis. For this sample there are about 61,000 distinct CDR3 sequences; roughly 10% appear just once. Roughly 1.7% of the sample goes to the ten largest clones.

The data stem from a study of early T cells in non-severe SARS-CoV-2 infection (dated by TCRdb to 2020 to 2023). As for the study more broadly: Because TCR sequencing was done on bulk RNA from unsorted whole blood, the alpha and beta chains could not be paired.

The research as a whole found: Matching against VDJdb was skewed toward anti-spike CD8 responses, likely underestimated virus-specific expansions, and missed private and CD4 specificities.

The study was a case-control design nested within a healthcare worker cohort in London, UK, with weekly nasopharyngeal swab PCR tests and blood sampling. Healthcare workers were recruited between 23 and 31 March 2020, during the week of the UK lockdown, and were followed weekly for up to about 16 weeks. Sample: whole blood. The chain uses TRBV3-1 and TRBJ2-1; 11 nucleotides in the junction match TRBD2. The TCR was taken from an adult who was a healthcare worker with PCR-confirmed SARS-CoV-2 infection or an uninfected control (not recorded which). The CDR3: CASSQSFNQLAGVSGQFF. The DNA reads as follows: TGTGCCAGCAGCCAAAGTTTTAATCAACTAGCGGGGGTCAGTGGGCAGTTCTTC.